This T cell receptor (beta chain) was profiled in a study of glioma-infiltrating T cells after dendritic cell vaccination (dated by TCRdb to 2016 to 2018). Background for the entire study: The cohort included 15 or so glioblastoma patients drawn from Phase I and II dendritic cell vaccination trials, of whom 9 were newly diagnosed and 6 had recurrent disease. Between the early 2000s and the early 2010s, patients were given autologous tumor lysate-pulsed dendritic cell vaccination. The vaccine was prepared from monocyte-derived dendritic cells that were cultured for seven days with IL-4 and GM-CSF and then pulsed overnight with autologous tumor lysate. Each patient was given three intradermal dendritic cell vaccine injections, spaced two weeks apart, in the arm below the axilla. Tumor-infiltrating lymphocyte content was quantified and tumor and blood repertoires were compared in dendritic cell-vaccinated glioblastoma patients by deep sequencing of TCR beta CDR3 regions. Survival after dendritic cell vaccination was correlated with TCR sequencing metrics, including TIL content and tumor-blood repertoire overlap.

What the authors observed across the whole study: After dendritic cell vaccination, a higher estimated pretreatment TIL content predicted longer time to progression and longer overall survival. The TCR overlap response model with three groups was called speculative and said to need prospective validation. The cohort was small and heterogeneous, and full blood and tumor sets were available for few patients, with initial-recurrent tumor pairs available for even fewer patients. No direct relationship between TCR clonality and survival was found, suggesting a diverse polyclonal response may matter.

Patients were selected for having adequate residual fresh-frozen tumor tissue and more than two years of available survival data. An isocitrate dehydrogenase mutation was not carried by any of the glioblastoma patients, although molecular status was otherwise variable. PBMC were collected before vaccination, two weeks after the third vaccination, and at tumor progression if progression occurred. Genomic DNA was extracted with the Qiagen DNeasy Blood extraction Kit. The V and J ends are trimmed by 0 bases and 9 bases, leaving 15 bases between them. The germline V gene gives CDR1 as SGDLS and CDR2 as YYNGEE. The CDR3 spans 15 residues, from the cysteine through the phenylalanine. Only the CDR3 DNA is retained, 45 bases long and in frame from the first base. Notes on this clone: The target of this receptor is not known. Base qualities are missing; no much larger clone stands one base away.

The immunoSEQ assay amplified TCRB CDR3 regions from about 2 micrograms of genomic DNA, or from all available DNA when less than that amount was available. Multiplex PCR used 60 forward primers for TCR V beta segments and 13 reverse primers for J beta segments. To estimate the number of reads per starting template, synthetic control templates were added to each sample at limiting dilution. Reads of 87 bp were generated by sequencing on the Illumina HiSeq System. In the original analysis: PCR and sequencing errors were removed by a nearest neighbor algorithm that merged closely related sequences. TCR overlap was defined as the percentage of unique tumor TCR beta sequences that were also present in the same patient's peripheral blood. Drawn from immuneACCESS, this table holds only the in-frame rearrangements with V and J called that TCRdb kept. Clones are partly lost; checked studies trace under half to an unresolved V gene and leave the rest unexplained. For V, J and clone size, that table is used; D and trimming come from the DNA. This sample has over 70,000 clones in its table, and over 75% of those were observed once. The leading ten clones occupy 2.1% of the sample.

Specimen: blood, collected before dendritic cell vaccination. The sequence derives from a human donor with glioblastoma. This sequence uses TRBV9 and TRBJ2-2, with TRBD2 tentatively as D gene (6 bases match). The nucleotide sequence is TGTGCCAGCAGCGTAGGGGCAGGGACTGAACGGGAGCTGTTTTTT. The resulting protein is CASSVGAGTERELFF.